This entry lists 14 T cell receptor beta chains sequenced from one sample in a study of T-cell memory formation after mild COVID-19. One entry per CDR3 protein results from TCRdb running MiXCR on the 5' RACE reads. Among 200,000 to 250,000 distinct CDR3 sequences listed, 10% to 13% were seen once. Input material: PBMCs or a T cell subset sorted from them (not recorded which). These receptors all stem from a man aged 18-30 years who had mild COVID-19 (a few samples of this study predate the infection). Cell type and time point are not known.

This clonotype was detected only a few times. The V gene is TRBV6-2 or TRBV6-3, the J gene TRBJ2-3; D gene ambiguous. There are 14 residues in the CDR3. Between the trimmed V and J ends, which lost 2 bases and 4 bases, there was a span of 10 bases. Germline-derived CDR1 and CDR2 are MNHEY and SVGEGT. The CDR3 sequence: CASSYVPLSDTQYF. The CDR3 DNA sequence: TGTGCCAGCAGTTACGTCCCTTTGTCAGATACGCAGTATTTT.

V and J are TRBV4-2 and TRBJ2-1; 7 nucleotides align to TRBD1. After removal of 0 bases from V and 13 bases from J, the junction contained 9 bases not matched to a gene. The CDR3 is 14 residues long. The V gene's germline CDR1 is LGHNA and CDR2 YNFKEQ. The CDR3 DNA is TGTGCCAGCAGCCAAGAGAAGGTAGGGGGCCTTCAGTTCTTC. Residues: CASSQEKVGGLQFF.

The sample holds a few counts of this clonotype. The chain carries TRBV9 and TRBJ2-1, with 12 positions matching TRBD2. This CDR3 is built from 19 residues. Losses at the gene ends were 2 bases for V and 0 bases for J; bases not matched to a gene: 9. Germline CDR1 is SGDLS and CDR2 is YYNGEE. CDR3 DNA: TGTGCCAGCAGCGTCGGACTAGCGGGGTCCTCAAGCTCCTACAATGAGCAGTTCTTC. It translates to CASSVGLAGSSSSYNEQFF.

This clonotype appeared a few times. The V gene is TRBV4-2, the J gene TRBJ2-1, with 10 nucleotides matching TRBD1. The junction had 5 bases not matched to a gene; V was cut back by 1 base and J by 2 bases. CDR1 and CDR2 from the germline V gene are LGHNA and YNFKEQ. CDR3 length: 17 residues. CDR3 sequence (DNA): TGTGCCAGCAGCCAAGGTGCGGGACAGGGGACCTACAATGAGCAGTTCTTC. This translates into CASSQGAGQGTYNEQFF.

This clonotype was detected only a few times. The chain combines TRBV15 with TRBJ1-2; maybe TRBD1 (5 bases). Germline V gene sequence: CDR1 LNHNV, CDR2 YYDKDF (reference sequence). This CDR3 has 13 amino acids. V was pared by 0 bases and J by 4 bases, with 6 bases between. DNA for the CDR3: TGTGCCACCAGCAGAGATGGGGGCTATGGCTACACCTTC. This sequence encodes CATSRDGGYGYTF. The whole variable domain, filled in from reference TRBV15 and TRBJ1-2, reads DAMVIQNPRYQVTQFGKPVTLSCSQTLNHNVMYWYQQKSSQAPKLLFHYYDKDFNNEADTPDNFQSRRPNTSFCFLDIRSPGLGDTAMYLCATSRDGGYGYTFGSGTRLTVV.

The rearrangement joins TRBV5-1 to TRBJ1-1; D not resolved. CDR3 length equals 13 residues. CDR1 is SGHRS and CDR2 is YFSETQ in the germline V gene. Trimming left V 4 bases short and J 1 base short, with 8 bases between. The CDR3 protein is CASSINANTEAFF. CDR3 DNA sequence: TGCGCCAGCAGCATCAATGCGAACACTGAAGCTTTCTTT.

The V call is TRBV28, the J call TRBJ2-7; TRBD1 agrees at 7 bases. This CDR3 spans 11 amino acids. Germline assignment: CDR1 MDHEN and CDR2 SYDVKM. This CDR3 reads CASDRDNEQYF. CDR3 in DNA: TGTGCGAGCGACAGGGACAACGAGCAGTACTTC.

This clonotype was detected only once. The chain has TRBV28 and TRBJ2-5; 10 nucleotides agree with TRBD2. J gave up 3 bases and V 3 bases, and 4 bases lay outside the gene matches. The CDR3 spans 15 residues. Germline values: CDR1 MDHEN, CDR2 SYDVKM. The CDR3 is CASSFWGTSEETQYF. The CDR3 nucleotides read TGTGCCAGCAGTTTTTGGGGGACTAGCGAAGAGACCCAGTACTTC.

The sample holds a few counts of this clonotype. V gene TRBV4-1 combines with J gene TRBJ1-1; D perhaps matches TRBD1 (6 bases). Germline CDR1 and CDR2: MGHRA and YSYEKL. The CDR3 is 16 residues long. The V end was cut by 0 bases, the J end by 4 bases, with 15 bases between. For the CDR3, the DNA is TGCGCCAGCAGCCAAGATCTAGGTAGGGGGACCACTGAAGCTTTCTTT. As protein: CASSQDLGRGTTEAFF.

This clonotype was seen only a few times. This could be a read error, since a much larger clone is one nucleotide away. The chain uses TRBV2 and TRBJ2-3; D is ambiguous. CDR3 size: 12 residues. CDR1 is SNHLY, CDR2 FYNNEI, per germline. V was shortened by 2 bases and J by 4 bases, with 4 bases between the two germline ends. For the CDR3, the DNA is TGTGCCAGCAGTGAATGGGCAGATACGCAGTATTTT. Translation gives CASSEWADTQYF.

The genes are TRBV27 and TRBJ1-4; the D gene is possibly TRBD1 (5 bases). The germline V gene has CDR1 MNHEY and CDR2 SMNVEV (reference sequence). The V and J ends lost 6 bases and 12 bases respectively, with 17 bases between them. The CDR3 spans 13 residues. In nucleotides, the CDR3 is TGTGCCAGCAGCATATGGGGCGGGACCGAACTGTTTTTT. This gives the protein CASSIWGGTELFF.

The chain employs TRBV29-1 and TRBJ2-1; D gene uncertain. Trimming pared 4 bases from V and 0 bases from J, leaving 7 bases between. The CDR3 length is 13 residues. The V gene's germline CDR1 is SQVTM and CDR2 ANQGSEA. The CDR3 is CSVVTASYNEQFF. The CDR3 DNA sequence: TGCAGCGTTGTCACAGCCTCCTACAATGAGCAGTTCTTC.

This chain connects TRBV9 to TRBJ1-6, with TRBD1 as a possible D gene (6 bases). The CDR3 contains 15 residues. The ends were cut back, 0 bases at V and 6 bases at J, with 10 bases in the middle. From germline, CDR1 is SGDLS and CDR2 YYNGEE. In DNA, the CDR3 is TGTGCCAGCAGCGTAGCGGCAGGGGCTAATTCACCCCTCCACTTT. Protein sequence: CASSVAAGANSPLHF.

This clonotype turned up a few times. V and J are TRBV6-5 and TRBJ1-6; D remains ambiguous. Germline loops: CDR1 MNHEY, CDR2 SVGAGI. The ends were cut back, 6 bases at V and 5 bases at J, with 11 bases in the middle. The CDR3 totals 14 residues. The CDR3 nucleotides read TGTGCCAGCAGCCCCTCCTGGAATAATTCACCCCTCCACTTT. Amino acid sequence: CASSPSWNNSPLHF.